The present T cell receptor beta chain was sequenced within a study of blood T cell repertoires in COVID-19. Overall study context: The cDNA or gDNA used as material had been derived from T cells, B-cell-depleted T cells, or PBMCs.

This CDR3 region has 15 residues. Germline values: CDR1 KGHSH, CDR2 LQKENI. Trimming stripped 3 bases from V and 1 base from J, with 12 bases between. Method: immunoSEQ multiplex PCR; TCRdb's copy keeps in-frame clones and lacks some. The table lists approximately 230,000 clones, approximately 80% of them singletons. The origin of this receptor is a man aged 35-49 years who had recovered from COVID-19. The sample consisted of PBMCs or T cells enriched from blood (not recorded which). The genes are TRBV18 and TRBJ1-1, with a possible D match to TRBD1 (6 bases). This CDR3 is CASSPGAAGNTEAFF. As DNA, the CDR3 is TGTGCCAGCTCACCGGGGGCGGCGGGGAACACTGAAGCTTTCTTT.